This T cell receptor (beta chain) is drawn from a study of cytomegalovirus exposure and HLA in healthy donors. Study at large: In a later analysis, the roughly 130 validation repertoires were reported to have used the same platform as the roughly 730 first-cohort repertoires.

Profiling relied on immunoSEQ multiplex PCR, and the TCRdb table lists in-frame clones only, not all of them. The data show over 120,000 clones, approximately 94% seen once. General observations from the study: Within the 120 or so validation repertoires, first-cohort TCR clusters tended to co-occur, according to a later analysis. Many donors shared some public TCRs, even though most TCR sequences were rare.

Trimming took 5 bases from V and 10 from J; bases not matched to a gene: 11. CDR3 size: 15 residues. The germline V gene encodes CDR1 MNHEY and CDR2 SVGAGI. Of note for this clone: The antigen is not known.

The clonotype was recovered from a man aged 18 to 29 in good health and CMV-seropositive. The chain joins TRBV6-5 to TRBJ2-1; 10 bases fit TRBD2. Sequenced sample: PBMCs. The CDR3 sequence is CASSPAGGPSSEQFF. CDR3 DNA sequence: TGTGCCAGCAGTCCAGCGGGAGGGCCGTCTTCCGAGCAGTTCTTC.